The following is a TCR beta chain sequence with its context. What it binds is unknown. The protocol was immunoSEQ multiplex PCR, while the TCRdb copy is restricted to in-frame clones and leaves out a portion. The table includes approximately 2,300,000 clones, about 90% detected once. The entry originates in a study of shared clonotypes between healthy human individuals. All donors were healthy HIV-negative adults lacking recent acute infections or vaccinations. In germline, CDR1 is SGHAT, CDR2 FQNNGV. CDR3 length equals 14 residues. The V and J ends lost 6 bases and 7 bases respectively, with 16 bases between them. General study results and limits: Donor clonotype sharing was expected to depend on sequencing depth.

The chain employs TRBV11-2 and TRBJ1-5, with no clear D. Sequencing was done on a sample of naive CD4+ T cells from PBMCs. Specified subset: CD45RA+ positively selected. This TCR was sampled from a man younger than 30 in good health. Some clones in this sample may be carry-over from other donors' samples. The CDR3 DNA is TGTGCCAGCAGACCCGGAACGTCGGGGCAGCCCCAGCATTTT. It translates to CASRPGTSGQPQHF.